Included here is one T cell receptor (beta chain) sequence, with context. This clone occurred once. The specificity of this receptor is unknown. Per-base quality was not reported, and no clone a single base away is much larger than it. This specimen belongs to a study of shared clonotypes between healthy human individuals (dated by TCRdb to the early 2020s). With regard to the full study: The cohort included a few men and a couple of women between 18 and 49 years of age. Per donor, three plates each were used for CD4 naive and CD4 memory, two for CD8 naive, and one for CD8 memory. To estimate repertoire size and how much clonotype sharing occurs between individuals, the study deeply sequenced the blood TCR repertoires of roughly 5 healthy adults. To increase sequencing depth and limit assay-specific biases, TCR repertoire library preparation and sequencing were carried out by different laboratories using diverse techniques. Per donor, leukapheresis produced somewhere between about 0.94 and 9 billion PBMCs.

The donors were healthy, HIV-negative adults who had no recently reported acute infections or vaccinations. Every donor was a Caucasian adult living in Nashville, Tennessee, USA. Magnetic negative selection was used to enrich CD4+ T cells, after which naive cells were positively selected on CD45RA and the negative fraction became the memory subset. Blood was collected by leukapheresis, and PBMCs were isolated by Ficoll-Histopaque density gradient centrifugation and then cryopreserved in liquid nitrogen vapor phase. Purity and quantity of every magnetically sorted T cell population were checked by analytical flow cytometry. From each sorted fraction, genomic DNA was isolated and quantified by UV absorbance on a Nanodrop 2000c. V drops 4 bases and J drops 7 bases, leaving 11 bases in between. CDR1 and CDR2 (LGHNA, YSLEER) derive from the germline V gene. From its cysteine to its phenylalanine, the CDR3 spans 13 amino acids. Just the 39-base CDR3 DNA is kept, in frame starting at base 1.

General findings and caveats noted by the study authors: Incomplete sequencing was indicated by rarefaction of sorted-subset datasets, despite the large sequencing depth. Compared with non-shared clonotypes, the clonotypes found in all four sorted-subset donors had higher generation probabilities. The genetic and exposure-history diversity represented was limited by the small number of donors. Pairwise subsampling led to the expectation that sequencing depth would affect the degree of clonotype sharing among donors. Across a handful of donors, about 5.2% of naive CD4, 3% to 3.5% of naive CD8, around 2.1% of memory CD4, and under 0.45% of memory CD8 clonotypes were shared. Sampling was limited to blood, and TCR repertoires in tissue likely differ from TCR repertoires in blood. Larger estimated clonotype richness was generally found for naive subsets than for memory subsets.

Using the deep immunoSEQ assay, multiplex PCR amplified TCR CDR3 regions from genomic DNA. Genomic DNA extracted from each cell subset was distributed evenly over all wells of several immunoSEQ 96-well plates, and each plate served as one replicate. Each replicate PCR for sorted subsets received roughly 0.2 ug genomic DNA, equal to about 29,000 T cell genomes. The purified libraries were quantified using a Qubit 3.0 fluorometer, sized with a Bioanalyzer 2100, and then quantified again using the KAPA Library Quantification kit. A separate single-read 150-cycle Illumina NextSeq 550 flow cell was used to sequence each immunoSEQ 96-well plate. The original methods were these. Because only junctional sequences without quality scores were contained in the immunoSEQ output, filtering matching that applied to full-length reads could not be performed. To assign V/J genes and CDR3, sequences were annotated against IMGT germline references using PyIR, a Python wrapper for IgBLAST v1.9. Reads with weak V/J assignments (E-value above 1e-6), missing CDR3, stop codons, out-of-frame junctions, or ambiguous translated residues were removed. V3J clonotypes were defined as sequences sharing the same inferred V gene, J gene, and CDR3 amino acid sequence. To compute the percentage overlap between repertoires, the number of shared unique clonotypes was divided by the size of the smaller repertoire. RTK rarefaction, the Chao1 estimator, and Recon v2.1 estimates of unobserved clonotypes were used to assess repertoire richness. Generation probabilities for all TCRbeta clonotypes obtained by the gDNA method from several donors were computed using OLGA. TCRdb took this table from immuneACCESS and kept in-frame rearrangements with V and J called. Such tables lack part of the clones; where checked against another copy, unresolved V genes explain under half of the gap, and the rest is unexplained. From that table come the V and J calls and clone size; the DNA was used to work out D and trimming. This sample is represented by about 1 million clones; about 75% of them were singletons. The ten largest clones capture roughly 1.5% of the sample.

This TCR derives from a man younger than 35 in good health. Sequencing was performed on memory CD4+ T cells sorted from blood. The cell subset or site tag for this specimen amounts to: CD45RA-negative fraction. The V and J segments used are TRBV4-3 and TRBJ1-3; the D gene is perhaps TRBD1, on 5 matching bases. The CDR3 amino acid sequence is: CASSPNGGNTIYF. In nucleotides, the sequence is TGCGCCAGCAGCCCCAACGGGGGGAACACCATATATTTT.